This T cell receptor beta chain was captured by sequencing in a study of blood T cell repertoires in COVID-19. Study-wide background: Whether acute or convalescent, the COVID-19 samples came from the United States, Italy and Spain. The analysed material was cDNA or gDNA that came from T cells, B-cell-depleted T cells, or PBMCs.

Original processing notes: For nucleated cells, counts were estimated from reference gene primer amplification. TCRdb's table, derived via immunoSEQ multiplex PCR, lists solely in-frame clones and lacks some. The DNA gave D and trimming, while V, J and clone size come from that table. Here the sample spans hundreds of thousands of clones, roughly 81% being singletons. A few counts support this clone. The clonotype was recovered from a woman of 80 years or more with COVID-19, enrolled during active disease. Sequenced input: peripheral blood.

The CDR3 loop is CASSLTSGISRSYEQYF. The CDR3 DNA sequence: TGTGCCAGCAGTTTAACTAGCGGGATCAGCCGGTCCTACGAGCAGTACTTC. V is TRBV28 and J is TRBJ2-7; 10 bases line up with TRBD2. The germline gives CDR1 MDHEN, CDR2 SYDVKM. The V gene end was trimmed by 2 bases and the J gene end by 1 base; junction bases not matched to a gene: 8. The CDR3 is made up of 17 amino acids.